The 25 T cell receptor beta chains below all came from one sample that was sequenced in a study of T cell responses to AZD1222 COVID-19 vaccine. Only in-frame clones appear in the TCRdb table, and some are missing; sequencing was by immunoSEQ multiplex PCR. This sample has more than 80,000 clones, with under 90% found just once. This specimen was peripheral blood, taken on day 0 of AZD1222 vaccination. The receptor source for this set is an adult in good health.

The chain has TRBV30 and TRBJ2-1, with D possibly matching TRBD1 (5 bases). Trimming took 2 bases from V and 3 from J, leaving 11 bases between them. Per the germline V gene, CDR1 is GTSNPN and CDR2 is SVGIG (reference sequence). The CDR3 spans 14 residues. The CDR3 bases are TGTGCCTGGAGTCGAAGGGGCGTCTACAATGAGCAGTTCTTC. Translation gives CAWSRRGVYNEQFF.

This clone was observed a handful of times. The V and J genes are TRBV7-9 and TRBJ1-2; 7 bases agree with TRBD1. The V gene end was trimmed by 4 bases and the J gene end by 4 bases; junction bases not matched to a gene: 6. From germline, CDR1 is SEHNR and CDR2 FQNEAQ (reference sequence). CDR3 length: 14 amino acids. The CDR3 DNA reads as TGTGCCAGCAGCTCTCGGGACAGCTCCTATGGCTACACCTTC. This sequence encodes CASSSRDSSYGYTF. Looking up the rest from reference TRBV7-9 and TRBJ1-2 gives the full variable domain: DTGVSQNPRHKITKRGQNVTFRCDPISEHNRLYWYRQTLGQGPEFLTYFQNEAQLEKSRLLSDRFSAERPKGSFSTLEIQRTEQGDSAMYLCASSSRDSSYGYTFGSGTRLTVV.

This clone was counted a single time. This chain links TRBV19 with TRBJ1-1; 9 bases align to TRBD1. V was pared by 1 base and J by 6 bases, with 12 bases of the junction left unmatched. This CDR3 is built from 17 residues. The germline V gene encodes CDR1 LNHDA and CDR2 SQIVND (reference sequence). Written as DNA, the CDR3 is TGTGCCAGTAGTATAGTCCCGGGACAGGGCCGGTACGCTGAAGCTTTCTTT. Translated: CASSIVPGQGRYAEAFF.

CDR3 in amino acids: CASSNTYSGSPGGEQFF. The CDR3, as DNA: TGTGCCAGTAGCAACACGTATAGCGGGAGTCCAGGGGGTGAGCAGTTCTTC. The chain is built from TRBV19 and TRBJ2-1; TRBD2 aligns across 9 bases. The CDR3 has 17 residues. Germline CDR1 is LNHDA and CDR2 is SQIVND (reference sequence). Trimming took 6 bases from V and 9 from J; bases not matched to a gene: 18.

This clone has only a few counts. The rearrangement joins TRBV5-6 to TRBJ1-2; D gene ambiguous. Trimming shortened V by 0 bases and J by 0 bases, and 3 bases separated the two germline ends. Germline V gene sequence: CDR1 SGHDT, CDR2 YYEEEE. The CDR3 loop spans 13 amino acids. The CDR3 is CASSLGTNYGYTF. The CDR3 coding sequence is TGTGCCAGCAGCTTGGGGACTAACTATGGCTACACCTTC.

The V gene is TRBV5-5, the J gene TRBJ2-1, with D unresolved. Looked up from germline, CDR1 is SGHKS and CDR2 is YYEKEE (reference sequence). Between the trimmed V and J ends, which lost 0 bases and 4 bases, there was a span of 5 bases. The CDR3 loop spans 13 amino acids. This chain's CDR3 is CASSLGDYNEQFF. CDR3 DNA sequence: TGTGCCAGCAGCTTGGGGGATTACAATGAGCAGTTCTTC.

This chain connects TRBV6-6 to TRBJ1-1; 9 bases match TRBD1. Germline V gives CDR1 MNHNY, CDR2 SVGAGI (reference sequence). Unmatched junction bases numbered 4, after V lost 0 bases and J lost 2 bases. The CDR3 contains 16 residues. CDR3 residues: CASSYSKGQGNTEAFF. The CDR3, as DNA: TGTGCCAGCAGTTACTCGAAGGGACAGGGAAACACTGAAGCTTTCTTT.

The chain combines TRBV19 with TRBJ1-3; 8 bases align to TRBD1. CDR3 length: 16 amino acids. Germline trimming cut 5 bases from V and 2 bases from J; bases unmatched to any gene: 8. Germline loops: CDR1 LNHDA, CDR2 SQIVND (reference sequence). CDR3 DNA: TGTGCCAGTAGTTCCACCGGGACAGGTACTGGAAACACCATATATTTT. Encoded protein: CASSSTGTGTGNTIYF.

The chain uses TRBV30 and TRBJ2-7; D unclear. V was shortened by 7 bases and J by 3 bases, with 10 bases between the two germline ends. The CDR3 consists of 11 residues. From germline, CDR1 is GTSNPN and CDR2 SVGIG (reference sequence). For the CDR3, the DNA is TGTGCCTCCCGATGGAGCTACGAGCAGTACTTC. Protein: CASRWSYEQYF.

V and J are TRBV28 and TRBJ2-1; 13 bases line up with TRBD2. The V gene's germline CDR1 is MDHEN and CDR2 SYDVKM. The V and J ends lost 6 bases and 1 base, in that order; junction bases with no gene match: 9. This CDR3 has 18 amino acids. The CDR3 coding sequence is TGTGCCAGCAGGGACGGGACTAGCGGGATTCAGTCCTACAATGAGCAGTTCTTC. Its translation is CASRDGTSGIQSYNEQFF.

A single count supports this clone. The gene calls are TRBV21-1 and TRBJ1-5. TRBV21-1 represents a pseudogene. The CDR3 is 17 residues long. The CDR3 DNA reads as TGTGCCAGCAGCTCGGGAGGAGAGTGCAGGGGTACCCAGCCCCAGCATTTT. Translated: CASSSGGECRGTQPQHF.

The chain has TRBV5-4 and TRBJ2-7, with D unresolved. The CDR3 consists of 12 residues. Germline loops: CDR1 SGHNT, CDR2 YYREEE (reference sequence). Trimming removed 3 bases at V and 0 bases at J, with 4 bases between. CDR3 in DNA: TGTGCCAGCAGCTACAGCTCCTACGAGCAGTACTTC. It yields the protein CASSYSSYEQYF. Based on the CDR3 plus reference TRBV5-4 and TRBJ2-7, the full variable domain is ETGVTQSPTHLIKTRGQQVTLRCSSQSGHNTVSWYQQALGQGPQFIFQYYREEENGRGNFPPRFSGLQFPNYSSELNVNALELDDSALYLCASSYSSYEQYFGPGTRLTVT.

The rearrangement uses TRBV6-5 and TRBJ1-2; D unclear. The V gene lost 2 bases and the J gene lost 4 bases, with 14 bases spanning the gap. The CDR3 runs to 15 residues. The germline V gene encodes CDR1 MNHEY and CDR2 SVGAGI. The CDR3 spells CASSYTAGSVYGYTF. The CDR3 nucleotides are TGTGCCAGCAGTTACACAGCGGGGTCGGTCTATGGCTACACCTTC.

This chain uses TRBV7-2 with TRBJ1-1; 9 nucleotides match TRBD1. The CDR3 length is 16 residues. Trimming at V came to 1 base and at J to 1 base, leaving 4 bases not matched to a gene. Germline V gene data show CDR1 as SGHTA and CDR2 as FQGNSA. The CDR3 reads CASSLVGQGPNTEAFF. CDR3 nucleotide sequence: TGTGCCAGCAGCTTAGTCGGACAGGGGCCGAACACTGAAGCTTTCTTT. Complete variable domain (other parts from reference TRBV7-2 and TRBJ1-1): GAGVSQSPSNKVTEKGKDVELRCDPISGHTALYWYRQSLGQGLEFLIYFQGNSAPDKSGLPSDRFSAERTGGSVSTLTIQRTQQEDSAVYLCASSLVGQGPNTEAFFGQGTRLTVV.

This chain uses TRBV6-1 with TRBJ1-2, with D possibly being TRBD1 (5 bases). The germline V gene has CDR1 MNHNS and CDR2 SASEGT. The V end lost 4 bases, the J end lost 2 bases, and 20 bases lay between the germline ends. The CDR3 totals 17 residues. The CDR3 spells CASSAPRGEGGNYGYTF. The CDR3 bases are TGTGCCAGCAGTGCCCCAAGGGGTGAGGGTGGGAACTATGGCTACACCTTC.

The J gene is TRBJ1-5, the V gene TRBV28, with TRBD1 matching over 7 bases. CDR1 is MDHEN, CDR2 SYDVKM, per germline. V shed 3 bases, J shed 6 bases, and the junction held 2 bases outside the gene matches. This CDR3 comprises 13 residues. CDR3 sequence reads: CASSFPGGQPQHF. The DNA of the CDR3 is TGTGCCAGCAGTTTCCCAGGGGGTCAGCCCCAGCATTTT.

This clone has just one count. The V and J genes are TRBV2 and TRBJ2-1, with D tentatively TRBD2 (6 bases). In germline, CDR1 is SNHLY, CDR2 FYNNEI. This CDR3 is 14 amino acids long. The V end was cut by 6 bases, the J end by 6 bases, with 15 bases between. CDR3 DNA sequence: TGTGCCAGCAGGCGGGATTGGACCAGCAATGAGCAGTTCTTC. The encoded protein is CASRRDWTSNEQFF. The full variable domain, completed using reference TRBV2 and TRBJ2-1, is EPEVTQTPSHQVTQMGQEVILRCVPISNHLYFYWYRQILGQKVEFLVSFYNNEISEKSEIFDDQFSVERPDGSNFTLKIRSTKLEDSAMYFCASRRDWTSNEQFFGPGTRLTVL.

In DNA form, the CDR3 reads TGTGCCAGCAGCTTAATGGCGACTAGCGGGAGAGAAGATACGCAGTATTTT. Protein product: CASSLMATSGREDTQYF. The chain has TRBV7-9 and TRBJ2-3; 12 nucleotides line up with TRBD2. Trimming cost V 2 bases and J 5 bases; bases outside gene matches: 8. Germline CDR1 reads SEHNR; CDR2 reads FQNEAQ (reference sequence). The CDR3 totals 17 residues.

The gene calls are TRBV3-1 (or the pseudogene TRBV3-2) and TRBJ2-5; 8 bases map to TRBD2. The V gene's germline CDR1 is LGHDT and CDR2 YNNKEL (reference sequence). J lost 4 bases, V lost 4 bases, and 2 bases had no gene match. CDR3 length: 13 amino acids. DNA for the CDR3: TGTGCCAGCAGCCTCCGGGGGGGAGAGACCCAGTACTTC. It specifies CASSLRGGETQYF.

This chain connects TRBV19 to TRBJ2-2, with 7 bases that match TRBD1. Trimming cost V 5 bases and J 1 base; bases outside gene matches: 10. This CDR3 comprises 17 residues. Looked up from germline, CDR1 is LNHDA and CDR2 is SQIVND (reference sequence). The CDR3 DNA sequence: TGTGCCAGTAGTCCTCTACAGGGGATCGTGAACACCGGGGAGCTGTTTTTT. This encodes CASSPLQGIVNTGELFF.

This chain links TRBV2 with TRBJ1-4, with a weak D call TRBD1 (5 bases). The germline V gene has CDR1 SNHLY and CDR2 FYNNEI. Trimming stripped 5 bases from V and 4 bases from J, with 14 bases between. This CDR3 spans 15 amino acids. This CDR3 reads CASSYEGLLNEKLFF. The DNA for the CDR3 is TGTGCCAGCAGTTACGAGGGACTGCTTAATGAAAAACTGTTTTTT.

The chain joins TRBV18 to TRBJ1-1, with TRBD1 as a possible D gene (5 bases). Germline loops: CDR1 KGHSH, CDR2 LQKENI. Deletions cut 6 bases from V and 1 base from J, with 9 bases between. This CDR3 is 13 amino acids long. CDR3 residues: CASSKDKNTEAFF. In nucleotides, the CDR3 is TGTGCCAGCTCGAAGGACAAGAACACTGAAGCTTTCTTT.

This chain links TRBV3-1 (or the pseudogene TRBV3-2) with TRBJ2-4, with 9 bases fitting TRBD2. The CDR3 totals 16 residues. With V trimmed by 3 bases and J by 0 bases, 3 bases remained unmatched. Germline CDR1 LGHDT, CDR2 YNNKEL (reference sequence). The CDR3 DNA reads as TGTGCCAGCAGCCAGGCGGGGGGGACAGCCAAAAACATTCAGTACTTC. Protein sequence: CASSQAGGTAKNIQYF.

This clone has just a few counts. The chain joins TRBV6-2 or TRBV6-3 to TRBJ2-3; maybe TRBD2 (5 bases). V gave up 2 bases and J gave up 5 bases, with 20 bases separating them. Germline V gene data show CDR1 as MNHEY and CDR2 as SVGEGT. The length of the CDR3 is 17 residues. This CDR3 is CASSYRGQWAEGDTQYF. The DNA for the CDR3 is TGTGCCAGCAGTTACCGGGGTCAGTGGGCCGAAGGAGATACGCAGTATTTT.

The chain uses TRBV19 and TRBJ1-1; a weak D match, TRBD1 (5 bases). Germline V lookup: CDR1 LNHDA, CDR2 SQIVND (reference sequence). The length of the CDR3 is 16 residues. The V and J ends lost 1 base and 1 base respectively, with 13 bases between them. The CDR3 here is CASSIVRAGANTEAFF. The CDR3 coding sequence is TGTGCCAGTAGTATAGTCAGGGCGGGTGCGAACACTGAAGCTTTCTTT.